The rows below give T cell receptor beta chains drawn from one sample of a study of OX40 agonist ivuxolimab in advanced cancers. Method: immunoSEQ multiplex PCR; TCRdb's copy keeps in-frame clones and lacks some. The sample lists around 19,000 clones; 75% to 95% were seen once. This specimen was CD4+ or CD8+ T cells sorted from blood, taken in a trial of the OX40 agonist ivuxolimab. The receptors here all came from an adult with an advanced solid tumor such as melanoma, head and neck, liver or kidney cancer. Each CDR3 is given with its conserved first and last residue. D genes are given only for firm matches. Clone size appears in some rows only: once, few, many, or a class for an expanded clone.

v_call: TRBV2; j_call: TRBJ2-2; d_call: NA; clone_size: NA; cdr3_nt: TGTGCCAGCAGGCCACCGGGGACCGGGGAGCTGTTTTTT; cdr3_aa: CASRPPGTGELFF
v_call: TRBV11-2; j_call: TRBJ1-6; d_call: NA; clone_size: few; cdr3_nt: TGTGCCAGGGACGGGAGCTCCTATAATTCACCCCTCCACTTT; cdr3_aa: CARDGSSYNSPLHF
v_call: TRBV6-6; j_call: TRBJ2-7; d_call: TRBD2; clone_size: NA; cdr3_nt: TGTGCCAGCAAAGGACTAGGCTACGAGCAGTACTTC; cdr3_aa: CASKGLGYEQYF
v_call: TRBV4-1; j_call: TRBJ1-5; d_call: TRBD1; clone_size: NA; cdr3_nt: TGCGCCAGCAGCCAAAACAGGGGGGGCAATCAGCCCCAGCATTTT; cdr3_aa: CASSQNRGGNQPQHF
v_call: TRBV4-1; j_call: TRBJ2-3; d_call: NA; clone_size: NA; cdr3_nt: TGCGCCAGCAGCCAAGAAAACAGAAATACGCAGTATTTT; cdr3_aa: CASSQENRNTQYF
v_call: TRBV7-9; j_call: TRBJ1-3; d_call: NA; clone_size: NA; cdr3_nt: TGTGCCAGCAGCCCGGGACATGGAAACACCATATATTTT; cdr3_aa: CASSPGHGNTIYF
v_call: TRBV19; j_call: TRBJ1-2; d_call: NA; clone_size: NA; cdr3_nt: TGTGCCAGTACGGGGGCAGAATTCTATGGCTACACCTTC; cdr3_aa: CASTGAEFYGYTF
v_call: TRBV5-1; j_call: TRBJ2-7; d_call: NA; clone_size: NA; cdr3_nt: TGCGCCAGCAGCCCCCCGTCGGTGGGGGTCCTACGAGAGCAGTACTTC; cdr3_aa: CASSPPSVGVLREQYF
v_call: TRBV7-2; j_call: TRBJ2-1; d_call: NA; clone_size: NA; cdr3_nt: TGTGGCCCTGGGCACAATGAGCAGTTCTTC; cdr3_aa: CGPGHNEQFF
v_call: TRBV4-2; j_call: TRBJ2-1; d_call: NA; clone_size: NA; cdr3_nt: TGTGCCAGCAGCCAAGAGTCGGGGAGCAATGAGCAGTTCTTC; cdr3_aa: CASSQESGSNEQFF
v_call: TRBV7-7; j_call: TRBJ2-1; d_call: NA; clone_size: NA; cdr3_nt: TGTGCCAGCAGCTTAGGCCCTCGGGGGAGCTCCTACAATGAGCAGTTCTTC; cdr3_aa: CASSLGPRGSSYNEQFF
v_call: TRBV7-9; j_call: TRBJ2-7; d_call: NA; clone_size: NA; cdr3_nt: TGTGCCAGCAGCTTAAAAGGGTTGGACGAGCAGTACTTC; cdr3_aa: CASSLKGLDEQYF
v_call: TRBV7-7; j_call: TRBJ2-5; d_call: NA; clone_size: NA; cdr3_nt: TGTGCCAGCAGCTTAGGGCTATACCAAGAGACCCAGTACTTC; cdr3_aa: CASSLGLYQETQYF
v_call: TRBV6-5; j_call: TRBJ2-3; d_call: TRBD1; clone_size: NA; cdr3_nt: TGTGCCAGCAGGCGAGGGACAGGGGCCCTTGATACGCAGTATTTT; cdr3_aa: CASRRGTGALDTQYF
v_call: TRBV6-5; j_call: TRBJ1-2; d_call: NA; clone_size: NA; cdr3_nt: TGTGCCAGCAGTTACTCCGAAGGATGGGGCTACACCTTC; cdr3_aa: CASSYSEGWGYTF
v_call: TRBV10-3; j_call: TRBJ2-3; d_call: TRBD2; clone_size: NA; cdr3_nt: TGTGCCATCCCCGAACGGGGGGGATGGGCTAGCCCTTGCACAGATACGCAGTATTTT; cdr3_aa: CAIPERGGWASPCTDTQYF
v_call: TRBV7-2; j_call: TRBJ2-7; d_call: TRBD2; clone_size: NA; cdr3_nt: TGTGCCAGCAGCCCCGCTAGCGGGGGGTACGAGCAGTACTTC; cdr3_aa: CASSPASGGYEQYF
v_call: TRBV10-3; j_call: TRBJ2-7; d_call: NA; clone_size: NA; cdr3_nt: TGTGCCATCAGTGATGGTAGCGGTCCCTACGAGCAGTACTTC; cdr3_aa: CAISDGSGPYEQYF
v_call: TRBV25-1; j_call: TRBJ1-1; d_call: NA; clone_size: few; cdr3_nt: TGTGCCAGCAGGGGTGGGACTGAAGCTTTCTTT; cdr3_aa: CASRGGTEAFF
v_call: TRBV2; j_call: TRBJ2-1; d_call: NA; clone_size: NA; cdr3_nt: TGTGCCAGCAGTGAAGGACAGGGAGGCAATGAGCAGTTCTTC; cdr3_aa: CASSEGQGGNEQFF
v_call: TRBV6-1; j_call: TRBJ1-1; d_call: NA; clone_size: NA; cdr3_nt: TGTGCCAGCAGTGAAGGTTGGGGTATGGGGATCACTGAAGCTTTCTTT; cdr3_aa: CASSEGWGMGITEAFF
v_call: TRBV7-9; j_call: TRBJ1-1; d_call: NA; clone_size: NA; cdr3_nt: TGTGCCAGCAGCCCCATACTGAACACTGAAGCTTTCTTT; cdr3_aa: CASSPILNTEAFF
v_call: TRBV2; j_call: TRBJ2-7; d_call: TRBD1; clone_size: many; cdr3_nt: TGTGCCAGCGGACAGGGACGTGGCTACGAGCAGTACTTC; cdr3_aa: CASGQGRGYEQYF
v_call: TRBV4-1; j_call: TRBJ1-5; d_call: NA; clone_size: NA; cdr3_nt: TGCGCCAGCAGCCAAGGTCCGGGACCGATTAATCAGCCCCAGCATTTT; cdr3_aa: CASSQGPGPINQPQHF
v_call: TRBV6-1; j_call: TRBJ2-7; d_call: TRBD1; clone_size: NA; cdr3_nt: TGTGCCAGCGAAAGGGGCAGGGGGTCCTACGAGCAGTACTTC; cdr3_aa: CASERGRGSYEQYF
v_call: TRBV4-1; j_call: TRBJ2-5; d_call: TRBD1; clone_size: NA; cdr3_nt: TGCGCCAGCAGCCAAGACACAGGGGGGACGGAGACCCAGTACTTC; cdr3_aa: CASSQDTGGTETQYF
v_call: TRBV5-4; j_call: TRBJ1-2; d_call: TRBD1; clone_size: NA; cdr3_nt: TGTGCCAGCAGCTTCGACAGGGGTGGCTACACCTTC; cdr3_aa: CASSFDRGGYTF
v_call: TRBV7-6; j_call: TRBJ2-7; d_call: TRBD1; clone_size: NA; cdr3_nt: TGTGCCAGCAGCTATGCTCAGGGGGACCCCTACGAGCAGTACTTC; cdr3_aa: CASSYAQGDPYEQYF
v_call: TRBV7-8; j_call: TRBJ2-5; d_call: TRBD2; clone_size: NA; cdr3_nt: TGTGCCAGCAGCTCGAGGACTAGCGTACAAGAGACCCAGTACTTC; cdr3_aa: CASSSRTSVQETQYF
v_call: TRBV7-9; j_call: TRBJ2-5; d_call: NA; clone_size: NA; cdr3_nt: TGTGCCAGCAGCTTAGCGGTCTACCCCCAGACCCAGTACTTC; cdr3_aa: CASSLAVYPQTQYF
v_call: TRBV5-1; j_call: TRBJ2-3; d_call: TRBD1; clone_size: NA; cdr3_nt: TGCGCCAGCAGCTTAGTGGACAGGGGGACAGATACGCAGTATTTT; cdr3_aa: CASSLVDRGTDTQYF
v_call: TRBV5-5; j_call: TRBJ2-2; d_call: NA; clone_size: large; cdr3_nt: TGTGCCAGCAGCTTGGCCGGGGTGGTCACCGGGGAGCTGTTTTTT; cdr3_aa: CASSLAGVVTGELFF
v_call: TRBV6-5; j_call: TRBJ2-1; d_call: TRBD1; clone_size: NA; cdr3_nt: TGTGCCAGCAGGTCGGACAGGGTCTCCTACAATGAGCAGTTCTTC; cdr3_aa: CASRSDRVSYNEQFF
v_call: TRBV5-4; j_call: TRBJ1-2; d_call: NA; clone_size: NA; cdr3_nt: TGTGCCAGCAGCCCGGACAACTATGGCTACACCTTC; cdr3_aa: CASSPDNYGYTF
v_call: TRBV4-2; j_call: TRBJ2-2; d_call: NA; clone_size: medium-sized; cdr3_nt: TGTGCCAGCAGCTTGGCCGGGGTGGTCACCGGGGAGCTGTTTTTT; cdr3_aa: CASSLAGVVTGELFF
v_call: TRBV7-9; j_call: TRBJ2-1; d_call: NA; clone_size: NA; cdr3_nt: TGTGCCAGCAGCTTCCGGGACGGGAATGAGCAGTTCTTC; cdr3_aa: CASSFRDGNEQFF
v_call: TRBV7-2; j_call: TRBJ1-1; d_call: NA; clone_size: NA; cdr3_nt: TGTGCCAGCAGCTGGAGGGGTACTGAAGCTTTCTTT; cdr3_aa: CASSWRGTEAFF
v_call: TRBV14; j_call: TRBJ2-2; d_call: TRBD2; clone_size: NA; cdr3_nt: TGTGCCAGCAGCCTTAGCGGGGGGGCCGGCGGGGAGCTGTTTTTT; cdr3_aa: CASSLSGGAGGELFF
v_call: TRBV6-5; j_call: TRBJ1-3; d_call: NA; clone_size: once; cdr3_nt: TGTGCCAGCAGTTACGGGGTTTCGGGTGGAAACACCATATATTTT; cdr3_aa: CASSYGVSGGNTIYF
v_call: TRBV13; j_call: TRBJ2-3; d_call: TRBD2; clone_size: NA; cdr3_nt: TGTGCCAGCAGCCACGAACTAGCGGGGGGACCAAGCACAGATACGCAGTATTTT; cdr3_aa: CASSHELAGGPSTDTQYF
v_call: TRBV10-3; j_call: TRBJ1-1; d_call: TRBD1; clone_size: NA; cdr3_nt: TGTGCCATCAGGAACAGGGGCAACACTGAAGCTTTCTTT; cdr3_aa: CAIRNRGNTEAFF
v_call: TRBV15; j_call: TRBJ2-7; d_call: TRBD1; clone_size: NA; cdr3_nt: TGTGCCACCAGCCGTCGGGGGACAGGGGCCTACGAGCAGTACTTC; cdr3_aa: CATSRRGTGAYEQYF
v_call: TRBV5-1; j_call: TRBJ2-5; d_call: NA; clone_size: NA; cdr3_nt: TGCGCCAGCAGCTTGGGAGGCAGGGTTCCCCAAGAGACCCAGTACTTC; cdr3_aa: CASSLGGRVPQETQYF
v_call: TRBV27; j_call: TRBJ2-1; d_call: NA; clone_size: NA; cdr3_nt: TGTGCCACCTCAGGGCCCCCCATCAATGAGCAGTTCTTC; cdr3_aa: CATSGPPINEQFF
v_call: TRBV11-2; j_call: TRBJ2-7; d_call: NA; clone_size: NA; cdr3_nt: TGTGCCAGCAGCCAGGGTGGGGGAAGCTCCTACGAGCAGTACTTC; cdr3_aa: CASSQGGGSSYEQYF
v_call: TRBV5-1; j_call: TRBJ1-5; d_call: TRBD1; clone_size: NA; cdr3_nt: TGCGCCAGCAGCGCCGGGACAGGGGGACAGCCCCAGCATTTT; cdr3_aa: CASSAGTGGQPQHF